This T cell receptor beta chain was found in a study of T cell responses to AZD1222 COVID-19 vaccine. Regarding the study as a whole: Donors were largely white British and mainly female; clonal diversity was possibly underestimated.

Worth noting for this clone: Its antigen is as yet unknown.

The table came from immunoSEQ multiplex PCR; TCRdb's copy has only in-frame clones and leaves some out. This table holds some 170,000 clones, under 95% found once. Germline lookup yields CDR1 SGHTA and CDR2 FQGNSA. The CDR3 runs 14 residues. V lost 0 bases and J lost 0, with 5 bases in between. The sequence was collected from an adult who received the AZD1222 COVID-19 vaccine. The material sequenced was peripheral blood, taken 28 days after the second AZD1222 dose. V usage is TRBV7-2 and J usage is TRBJ1-2; D is unresolved. CDR3 region: CASSLAGANYGYTF. CDR3 DNA sequence: TGTGCCAGCAGCTTAGCCGGAGCTAACTATGGCTACACCTTC.